Listed here are 3 T cell receptor beta chains from one sample, sequenced in a study of cytomegalovirus exposure and HLA in healthy donors. Both 60 Vbeta primers and 13 Jbeta primers went into the PCR. The protocol was immunoSEQ multiplex PCR, while the TCRdb copy is restricted to in-frame clones and leaves out a portion. This sample's table reports around 100,000 clones. Sequencing was performed on PBMCs. Receptor source: a middle-aged man in good health and CMV-seropositive.

The rearrangement uses TRBV5-6 and TRBJ1-1, with no clear D. The length of the CDR3 is 15 residues. The V end lost 0 bases, the J end lost 0 bases, and 9 bases lay between the germline ends. The germline V gene encodes CDR1 SGHDT and CDR2 YYEEEE. The CDR3 DNA sequence: TGTGCCAGCAGCTTGGTTGCAGACATGAACACTGAAGCTTTCTTT. Protein: CASSLVADMNTEAFF. The variable domain in full, with the rest retrieved from reference TRBV5-6 and TRBJ1-1, is DAGVTQSPTHLIKTRGQQVTLRCSPKSGHDTVSWYQQALGQGPQFIFQYYEEEERQRGNFPDRFSGHQFPNYSSELNVNALLLGDSALYLCASSLVADMNTEAFFGQGTRLTVV.

The chain uses TRBV4-1 and TRBJ2-3, with 11 bases matching TRBD2. V shed 3 bases and J 1 base; nucleotides not matched to a gene: 0. The CDR3 is made up of 15 amino acids. Germline assignment: CDR1 MGHRA and CDR2 YSYEKL. CDR3 in DNA: TGCGCCAGCAGCCAGGGACTAGCGGGCACAGATACGCAGTATTTT. Protein product: CASSQGLAGTDTQYF.

CDR3 residues: CASSAGDISYEQYF. CDR3 nucleotides: TGTGCCAGTAGTGCCGGGGACATCAGCTACGAGCAGTACTTC. The chain is built from TRBV19 and TRBJ2-7; a possible D gene is TRBD1 (6 bases). The CDR3 length is 14 residues. CDR1 and CDR2 (germline): LNHDA, SQIVND (reference sequence). V lost 5 bases and J lost 3, with 14 bases in between.